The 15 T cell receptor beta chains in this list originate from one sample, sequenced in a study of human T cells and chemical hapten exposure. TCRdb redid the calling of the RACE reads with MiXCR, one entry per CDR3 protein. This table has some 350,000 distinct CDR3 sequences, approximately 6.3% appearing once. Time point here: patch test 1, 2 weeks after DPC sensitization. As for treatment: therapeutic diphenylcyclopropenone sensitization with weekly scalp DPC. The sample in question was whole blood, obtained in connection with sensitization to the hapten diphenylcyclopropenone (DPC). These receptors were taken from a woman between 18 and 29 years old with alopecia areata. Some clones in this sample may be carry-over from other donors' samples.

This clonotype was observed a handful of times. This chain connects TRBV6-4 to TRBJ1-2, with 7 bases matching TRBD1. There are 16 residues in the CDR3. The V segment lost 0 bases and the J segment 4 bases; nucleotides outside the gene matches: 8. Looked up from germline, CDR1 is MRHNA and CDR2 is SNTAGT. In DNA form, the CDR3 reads TGTGCCAGCAGTGACTCGAATCGGCAGGGGGGCTATGGCTACACCTTC. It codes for CASSDSNRQGGYGYTF.

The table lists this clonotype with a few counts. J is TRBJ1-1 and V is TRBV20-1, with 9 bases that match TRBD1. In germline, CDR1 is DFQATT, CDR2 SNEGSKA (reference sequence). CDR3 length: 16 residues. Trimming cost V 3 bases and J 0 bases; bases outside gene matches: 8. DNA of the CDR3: TGCAGTGCTAGCGGACAGGGGACAACTATGAACACTGAAGCTTTCTTT. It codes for CSASGQGTTMNTEAFF.

The CDR3 coding sequence is TGTGCCAGCAGTTCCGCGGGGGGCGGGGAAGAGACCCAGTACTTC. As protein: CASSSAGGGEETQYF. J is TRBJ2-5 and V is TRBV28, with 8 positions matching TRBD2. The CDR3 length is 15 residues. J lost 3 bases, V lost 4 bases, and 7 bases had no gene match. Per the germline V gene, CDR1 is MDHEN and CDR2 is SYDVKM.

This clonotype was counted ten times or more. The CDR3, as DNA: TGCGCCAGTTACCGGGACAGTGGCGCAGATACGCAGTATTTT. Encoded protein: CASYRDSGADTQYF. V is TRBV5-1 and J is TRBJ2-3, with 7 bases that match TRBD1. CDR1 and CDR2 from the germline V gene are SGHRS and YFSETQ. J was trimmed by 4 bases and V by 8 bases; bases with no gene match: 10. The CDR3 loop spans 14 amino acids.

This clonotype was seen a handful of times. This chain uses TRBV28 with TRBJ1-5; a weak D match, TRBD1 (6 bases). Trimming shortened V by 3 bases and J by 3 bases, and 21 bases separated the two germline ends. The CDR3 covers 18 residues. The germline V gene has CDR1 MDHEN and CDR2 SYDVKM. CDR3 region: CASSFVLGQGSFNQPQHF. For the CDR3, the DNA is TGTGCCAGCAGTTTTGTACTGGGACAAGGTTCGTTCAATCAGCCCCAGCATTTT. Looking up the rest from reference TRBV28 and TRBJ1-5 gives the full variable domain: DVKVTQSSRYLVKRTGEKVFLECVQDMDHENMFWYRQDPGLGLRLIYFSYDVKMKEKGDIPEGYSVSREKKERFSLILESASTNQTSMYLCASSFVLGQGSFNQPQHFGDGTRLSIL.

CDR3 amino acids: CASSLVKGANGNTIYF. CDR3 bases: TGTGCCAGCAGCTTAGTAAAGGGGGCTAACGGAAACACCATATATTTT. The gene calls are TRBV7-2 and TRBJ1-3, with 7 bases lining up with TRBD1. The V gene end was trimmed by 1 base and the J gene end by 4 bases; junction bases not matched to a gene: 7. Germline lookup yields CDR1 SGHTA and CDR2 FQGNSA. This CDR3 contains 16 residues.

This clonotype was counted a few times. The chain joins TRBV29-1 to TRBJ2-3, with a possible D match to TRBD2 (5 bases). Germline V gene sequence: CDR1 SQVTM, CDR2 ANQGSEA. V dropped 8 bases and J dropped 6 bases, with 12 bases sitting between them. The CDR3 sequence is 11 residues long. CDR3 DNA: TGCAGCTCCAGGACTGGGGATACGCAGTATTTT. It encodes CSSRTGDTQYF.

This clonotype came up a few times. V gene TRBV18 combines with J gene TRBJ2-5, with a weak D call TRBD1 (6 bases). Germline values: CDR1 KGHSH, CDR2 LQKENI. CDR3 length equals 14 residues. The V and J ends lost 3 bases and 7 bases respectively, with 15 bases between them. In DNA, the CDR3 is TGTGCCAGCTCACCTAGGGACATCCAGCGGACCCAGTACTTC. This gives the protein CASSPRDIQRTQYF.

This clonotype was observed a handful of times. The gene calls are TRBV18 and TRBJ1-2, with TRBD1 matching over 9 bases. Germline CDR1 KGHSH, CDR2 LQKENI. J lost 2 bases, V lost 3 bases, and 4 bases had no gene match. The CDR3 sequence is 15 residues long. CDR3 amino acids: CASSPFTGGNYGYTF. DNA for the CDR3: TGTGCCAGCTCACCGTTTACAGGGGGCAACTATGGCTACACCTTC.

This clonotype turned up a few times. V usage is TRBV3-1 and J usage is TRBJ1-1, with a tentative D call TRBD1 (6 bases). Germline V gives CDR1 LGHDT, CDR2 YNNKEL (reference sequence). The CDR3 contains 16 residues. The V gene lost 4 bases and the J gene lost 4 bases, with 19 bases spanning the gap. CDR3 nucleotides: TGTGCCAGCAGCCTCCTCGGGGGCCTGGCATCCACTGAAGCTTTCTTT. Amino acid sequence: CASSLLGGLASTEAFF.

The CDR3 region is CASSLATGSGHEQYF. The CDR3 DNA follows: TGCGCCAGCAGCTTGGCCACGGGAAGCGGCCACGAGCAGTACTTC. The gene calls are TRBV5-1 and TRBJ2-7; D possibly corresponds to TRBD2 (5 bases). The CDR3 has 15 amino acids. V shed 0 bases and J shed 5 bases, with 15 bases lying between them. The V gene's germline CDR1 is SGHRS and CDR2 YFSETQ.

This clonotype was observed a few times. CDR3 sequence: CASSLRDNQETQYF. In nucleotides, the CDR3 is TGTGCCAGCAGCCTTCGGGACAATCAAGAGACCCAGTACTTC. The rearrangement joins TRBV13 to TRBJ2-5, with D possibly matching TRBD1 (6 bases). CDR3 length: 14 residues. Trimming cost V 5 bases and J 2 bases, with 12 bases left between them. Germline lookup yields CDR1 PRHDT and CDR2 FYEKMQ (reference sequence).

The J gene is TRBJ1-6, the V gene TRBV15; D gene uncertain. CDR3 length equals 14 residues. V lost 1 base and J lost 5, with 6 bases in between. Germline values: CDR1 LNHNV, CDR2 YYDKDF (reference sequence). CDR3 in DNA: TGTGCCACCAGCAGAGCCCGGAATAATTCACCCCTCCACTTT. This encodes CATSRARNNSPLHF.

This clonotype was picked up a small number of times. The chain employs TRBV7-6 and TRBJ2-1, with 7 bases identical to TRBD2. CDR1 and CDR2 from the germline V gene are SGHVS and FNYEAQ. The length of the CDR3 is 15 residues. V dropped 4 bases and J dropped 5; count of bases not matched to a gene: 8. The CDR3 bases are TGTGCCAGCAGCTCGGGGGACTACCTAGACAATGAGCAGTTCTTC. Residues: CASSSGDYLDNEQFF.

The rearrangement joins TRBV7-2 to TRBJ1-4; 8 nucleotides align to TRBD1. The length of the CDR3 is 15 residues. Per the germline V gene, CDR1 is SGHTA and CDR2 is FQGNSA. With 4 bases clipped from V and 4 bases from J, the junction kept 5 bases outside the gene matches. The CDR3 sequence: CASSSQGADNEKLFF. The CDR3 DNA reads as TGTGCCAGCAGCTCCCAGGGGGCTGATAATGAAAAACTGTTTTTT. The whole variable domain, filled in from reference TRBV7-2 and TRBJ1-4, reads GAGVSQSPSNKVTEKGKDVELRCDPISGHTALYWYRQSLGQGLEFLIYFQGNSAPDKSGLPSDRFSAERTGGSVSTLTIQRTQQEDSAVYLCASSSQGADNEKLFFGSGTQLSVL.